One sample yielded the 29 T cell receptor beta chains listed below, sequenced in a study of T cells in Graves' hyperthyroidism and ophthalmopathy. The CDR3 regions of TCR beta were amplified from RNA transcripts. The primer set for the first-round RT-PCR of the TCR CDR3 was HTBI. TCRdb redid the calling of the multiplex PCR reads with MiXCR, one entry per CDR3 protein. The repertoire has about 300,000 distinct CDR3 sequences, roughly 19% of them found once; the top ten carry roughly 40%. Input material: blood. These receptors were obtained from a man over 45 with Graves' ophthalmopathy.

This clonotype was seen only a few times. The chain links TRBV5-1 to TRBJ2-5; 11 positions agree with TRBD1. This CDR3 comprises 15 residues. Germline V gene lookup returns CDR1 SGHRS and CDR2 YFSETQ. V was pared by 4 bases and J by 4 bases, with 6 bases of the junction left unmatched. CDR3 DNA sequence: TGCGCCAGCAGCCAGGGGGGACAGGGGGGAGAGACCCAGTACTTC. The encoded protein is CASSQGGQGGETQYF.

This clonotype showed up many times. The chain uses TRBV7-9 and TRBJ2-1; maybe TRBD1 (6 bases). Germline CDR1 reads SEHNR; CDR2 reads FQNEAQ (reference sequence). CDR3 size: 17 residues. Trimming shortened V by 5 bases and J by 7 bases, and 24 bases separated the two germline ends. The CDR3 coding sequence is TGTGCCAGCAGCACAGGGTCAGGGATATTCGATTTGAATGAGCAGTTCTTC. This sequence encodes CASSTGSGIFDLNEQFF.

This clonotype showed up many times. The J gene is TRBJ1-6, the V gene TRBV28, with D possibly being TRBD1 (5 bases). V lost 5 bases and J lost 3, with 11 bases in between. From germline, CDR1 is MDHEN and CDR2 SYDVKM. This CDR3 is built from 15 residues. The CDR3 spells CASSRDGLYNSPLHF. The CDR3 bases are TGTGCCAGCAGTCGGGACGGCCTCTATAATTCACCCCTCCACTTT.

The chain links TRBV28 to TRBJ1-2; TRBD1 is a possible D gene (5 bases). Trimming took 4 bases from V and 4 from J, leaving 13 bases between them. The germline V gene encodes CDR1 MDHEN and CDR2 SYDVKM. This CDR3 is built from 14 residues. In nucleotides, the CDR3 is TGTGCCAGCAGTTCGGGACCGAGCGCCTATGGCTACACCTTC. The encoded protein is CASSSGPSAYGYTF.

The sample holds many counts of this clonotype. J is TRBJ2-7 and V is TRBV18; the D is unclear. V was cut by 3 bases and J by 0 bases, with 12 bases left in between. There are 15 residues in the CDR3. The germline gives CDR1 KGHSH, CDR2 LQKENI. The CDR3 DNA reads TGTGCCAGCTCACCGTCAGGTCCAAGCTCCTACGAGCAGTACTTC. Protein: CASSPSGPSSYEQYF.

This clonotype occurred a few times. The chain uses TRBV5-1 and TRBJ1-1; D uncertain. V shed 3 bases and J shed 1 base, with 7 bases lying between them. This CDR3 is 13 amino acids long. From germline, CDR1 is SGHRS and CDR2 YFSETQ. For the CDR3, the DNA is TGCGCCAGCAGCTCCCCAGGGAACACTGAAGCTTTCTTT. This codes for CASSSPGNTEAFF.

The rearrangement joins TRBV20-1 to TRBJ2-2; TRBD2 matches at 10 bases. The CDR3 is 16 residues long. Looked up from germline, CDR1 is DFQATT and CDR2 is SNEGSKA (reference sequence). Trimming cost V 0 bases and J 6 bases; bases outside gene matches: 7. This CDR3 is CSARDLPSGSSGELFF. In DNA, the CDR3 is TGCAGTGCTAGAGATTTACCTAGCGGGAGTTCCGGGGAGCTGTTTTTT.

As for this clonotype: A much bigger clone sits one base away, suggesting this may be a read error. The chain links TRBV20-1 to TRBJ2-7, with D unclear. The CDR3 is 12 residues long. CDR1 is DFQATT, CDR2 SNEGSKA, per germline (reference sequence). With 5 bases removed from V and 6 bases from J, the gap between germline ends came to 14 bases. CDR3 DNA sequence: TGCAGTGCTGGAGCGATAGGGCGCGAGCAGTACTTC. Translation gives CSAGAIGREQYF.

This clonotype was counted ten times or more. The chain carries TRBV7-8 and TRBJ1-5; 8 positions agree with TRBD1. Trimming removed 1 base from V and 7 bases from J; junction bases left unmatched: 6. The CDR3 consists of 15 residues. CDR1 and CDR2 (germline): SGHVS, FQNEAQ. CDR3 nucleotide sequence: TGTGCCAGCAGCTTAGGGACAGGGATGGAACAGCCCCAGCATTTT. Translating it yields CASSLGTGMEQPQHF.

At least ten counts were recorded for this clonotype. The chain recombines TRBV7-3 with TRBJ2-1; D call uncertain. Deletions cut 3 bases from V and 5 bases from J, with 8 bases between. Germline V CDR1 and CDR2: SGHTA, FQGTGA. This CDR3 comprises 13 residues. CDR3 loop: CASSFNVDNEQFF. CDR3 bases: TGTGCCAGCAGCTTCAACGTGGACAATGAGCAGTTCTTC.

There are many counts of this clonotype. This chain's CDR3 is CASSLSSSGDEKLFF. CDR3 in DNA: TGTGCCAGCAGCTTAAGCTCGTCAGGAGACGAAAAACTGTTTTTT. The chain combines TRBV7-9 with TRBJ1-4; D unclear. CDR1 and CDR2 (germline): SEHNR, FQNEAQ (reference sequence). V dropped 2 bases and J dropped 8 bases, with 15 bases sitting between them. The CDR3 runs 15 residues.

This clonotype occurred many times. The CDR3 sequence: CASREEGRRSPLHF. DNA for the CDR3: TGTGCCAGCAGAGAGGAGGGTAGGAGATCACCCCTCCACTTT. This chain links TRBV28 with TRBJ1-6; D uncertain. Trimming took 6 bases from V and 10 from J, leaving 16 bases between them. The CDR3 contains 14 residues. Germline V gene data show CDR1 as MDHEN and CDR2 as SYDVKM.

There are many counts of this clonotype. This chain links TRBV7-3 with TRBJ2-7; D remains unclear. V was clipped by 1 base and J by 2 bases, with 9 bases between them. This CDR3 region has 14 residues. Germline V gene data show CDR1 as SGHTA and CDR2 as FQGTGA. The CDR3 DNA reads TGTGCCAGCAGCTTAAGCCATACGGCCTACGAGCAGTACTTC. Translated: CASSLSHTAYEQYF.

This chain links TRBV6-2 or TRBV6-3 with TRBJ2-1, with TRBD2 matching over 12 bases. Germline V CDR1 and CDR2: MNHEY, SVGEGT. The CDR3 covers 18 residues. Unmatched junction bases numbered 16, after V lost 4 bases and J lost 9 bases. CDR3 region: CASSSPGRASGRAGEQFF. Here the CDR3 DNA reads TGTGCCAGCAGTTCCCCCGGCAGGGCTAGCGGGAGGGCCGGTGAGCAGTTCTTC.

The genes are TRBV7-3 and TRBJ2-1, with 8 positions matching TRBD1. Germline V gene sequence: CDR1 SGHTA, CDR2 FQGTGA. The CDR3 is 15 residues long. The J segment lost 3 bases and the V segment lost 5 bases, leaving 6 bases of the junction unmatched. This CDR3 is CASSIQGAGYNEQFF. The DNA for the CDR3 is TGTGCCAGCAGCATCCAGGGGGCAGGCTACAATGAGCAGTTCTTC.

There are a few counts of this clonotype. This chain links TRBV5-1 with TRBJ2-2; 11 nucleotides line up with TRBD2. Germline trimming cut 5 bases from V and 2 bases from J; bases unmatched to any gene: 11. The CDR3 consists of 18 residues. CDR1 and CDR2 (germline): SGHRS, YFSETQ. The DNA for the CDR3 is TGCGCCAGCAGGTCTACTAGCGGGGGCTGGATCAACACCGGGGAGCTGTTTTTT. Protein product: CASRSTSGGWINTGELFF.

This clonotype was seen ten or more times. V and J are TRBV30 and TRBJ1-1; the D is unclear. Trimming left V 3 bases short and J 7 bases short, with 18 bases between. Germline-derived CDR1 and CDR2 are GTSNPN and SVGIG (reference sequence). The CDR3 totals 14 residues. The CDR3 DNA is TGTGCCTGGAGAGTCCCGGGTTCAAACGGTGAAGCTTTCTTT. As protein: CAWRVPGSNGEAFF.

This clonotype appeared many times. This chain joins TRBV20-1 and TRBJ2-7; D gene ambiguous. V lost 3 bases and J 4 bases, leaving 13 bases between the germline ends. The CDR3 has 13 amino acids. Germline V CDR1 and CDR2: DFQATT, SNEGSKA (reference sequence). The DNA of the CDR3 is TGCAGTGCTAGGGAACCAGAACCTTACGAGCAGTACTTC. Amino acids: CSAREPEPYEQYF.

The chain couples TRBV7-3 to TRBJ2-1; D ambiguous. The CDR3 spans 15 residues. Germline V gene lookup returns CDR1 SGHTA and CDR2 FQGTGA. Deletions cut 4 bases from V and 0 bases from J, with 10 bases between. The CDR3 nucleotides read TGTGCCAGCAGCTCTAGACCGAGCTCCTACAATGAGCAGTTCTTC. Translation: CASSSRPSSYNEQFF.

Only a few counts were recorded for this clonotype. The rearrangement links TRBV15 to TRBJ1-4; TRBD1 is a possible D gene (6 bases). CDR3 length: 15 residues. Germline V lookup: CDR1 LNHNV, CDR2 YYDKDF (reference sequence). Trimming removed 3 bases from V and 8 bases from J, with 16 bases in between. The CDR3 nucleotides are TGTGCCACCAGCAGGACCGGGACAAAGGCGGAAAAACTGTTTTTT. Translating it yields CATSRTGTKAEKLFF.

The gene calls are TRBV5-4 and TRBJ2-1, with D hard to call. The CDR3 has 14 residues. The germline gives CDR1 SGHNT, CDR2 YYREEE (reference sequence). V lost 1 base and J lost 8, with 13 bases in between. The CDR3 DNA sequence: TGTGCCAGCAGCTTGTCCGCTCAGACCCATGAGCAGTTCTTC. This translates into CASSLSAQTHEQFF.

V gene TRBV7-2 combines with J gene TRBJ2-2, with 7 bases aligning to TRBD1. This CDR3 is built from 17 residues. Losses at the gene ends were 5 bases for V and 6 bases for J; bases not matched to a gene: 15. Germline loops: CDR1 SGHTA, CDR2 FQGNSA. CDR3 in amino acids: CASSQRRGRDWAGELFF. DNA for the CDR3: TGTGCCAGCAGCCAAAGAAGGGGGCGTGACTGGGCCGGGGAGCTGTTTTTT.

This clonotype was seen ten or more times. This chain uses TRBV7-3 with TRBJ2-2; D is uncertain. The germline V and J ends were trimmed by 0 bases and 1 base, with 9 bases remaining between them. The CDR3 length is 16 residues. CDR1 and CDR2 from the germline V gene are SGHTA and FQGTGA. DNA of the CDR3: TGTGCCAGCAGCTTAACAATTGGCCTGAACACCGGGGAGCTGTTTTTT. This translates into CASSLTIGLNTGELFF.

The chain joins TRBV11-2 to TRBJ2-7; the D call may be TRBD1 or TRBD2 (5 bases each). The CDR3 extends over 15 amino acids. Looked up from germline, CDR1 is SGHAT and CDR2 is FQNNGV. Deletions cut 5 bases from V and 2 bases from J, with 16 bases between. The CDR3 sequence is CASSATRDLPYEQYF. CDR3 nucleotides: TGTGCCAGCAGCGCTACCCGGGACCTTCCCTACGAGCAGTACTTC.

This sequence joins TRBV27 and TRBJ1-6; perhaps TRBD1 as D (5 bases). CDR3 length equals 15 residues. Germline V CDR1 and CDR2: MNHEY, SMNVEV (reference sequence). V was pared by 5 bases and J by 7 bases, with 15 bases between. The CDR3 nucleotides are TGTGCCAGCAGTCCCCCGGGGCTGCTAAATTCACCCCTCCACTTT. Translating it yields CASSPPGLLNSPLHF.

This clonotype was seen a handful of times. V and J are TRBV14 and TRBJ1-2; D perhaps matches TRBD1 (6 bases). Germline lookup yields CDR1 SGHDN and CDR2 FVKESK. The V gene lost 5 bases and the J gene lost 10 bases, with 14 bases spanning the gap. The CDR3 extends over 12 amino acids. CDR3: CASSANRADYTF. CDR3 sequence (DNA): TGTGCCAGCAGCGCAAACAGGGCTGACTACACCTTC.

At least ten counts were recorded for this clonotype. The V and J genes are TRBV30 and TRBJ2-1; unclear D gene. With 0 bases removed from V and 4 bases from J, the gap between germline ends came to 4 bases. Per the germline V gene, CDR1 is GTSNPN and CDR2 is SVGIG (reference sequence). The CDR3 is 12 residues long. CDR3 sequence (DNA): TGTGCCTGGAGTGTACAATACAATGAGCAGTTCTTC. Protein: CAWSVQYNEQFF.

This clonotype has a count of ten or more. The gene calls are TRBV2 and TRBJ2-3; D is possibly TRBD2 (5 bases). This CDR3 has 14 residues. Looked up from germline, CDR1 is SNHLY and CDR2 is FYNNEI. V was pared by 7 bases and J by 1 base, with 12 bases between. The CDR3 DNA is TGTGCCAGCATCCCCGAGGGCGGCACAGATACGCAGTATTTT. The encoded protein is CASIPEGGTDTQYF.

This clonotype has ten or more counts. The V gene is TRBV6-1, the J gene TRBJ2-1; TRBD2 matches at 9 bases. Germline V gives CDR1 MNHNS, CDR2 SASEGT. V was clipped by 5 bases and J by 1 base; unmatched bases: 6. CDR3 length equals 16 residues. As DNA, the CDR3 is TGTGCCAGCAGTCGACTAGCGGAGAGTTCCTACAATGAGCAGTTCTTC. Its protein product is CASSRLAESSYNEQFF.